This T cell receptor beta chain came from a study of long-term antiretroviral therapy in people with HIV (dated 2022 in TCRdb). For the wider study: The earliest samples were collected approximately a decade before the 2015 WHO recommendation for immediate ART, a period when ART was typically delayed until CD4 counts fell. Test extractions of a monoclonal T-cell line alongside 30 to 35 polyclonal samples showed no cross-contamination during QIAcube processing. Eleven of the 30 participants with HIV were female. This retrospective serial study examined whether starting ART and sustained HIV suppression were associated with changes in the composition and diversity of the TRB repertoire in peripheral blood. From some 28 adults with confirmed HIV infection, the cohort provided 150 to 200 cryopreserved PBMC samples, gathered serially across a mean of approximately six years (range 1-12). What the research found in general, with its limitations: HIV repertoires had narrower CDR3 length ranges than controls, and the network structure suggested an antigen-experienced repertoire that shifted only slightly toward naive after ART. Starting ART was linked to a significant rise in TRB diversity, yet even after long-term ART the diversity remained significantly lower than in transplant donor controls. The repertoire was dominated across all time points by expanded TRB clones identified before ART initiation, although this dominance was seen to fluctuate and to decrease in many PLHIV after ART. Limited PBMC availability meant only the TCR beta chain was sequenced, without alpha chain pairing. Because cell numbers in pre-ART samples were limited, unsorted PBMC were profiled instead of sorted CD4+ and CD8+ T cells. Inferences about post-ART repertoire changes are limited because no data were available on ART adherence, viral resistance or therapy changes. The samples were dated from about 2003 to 2018, and the ART regimens that were used may be less effective than current ART regimens.

The immunoSEQ hsTCRB v3.0 assay was used at survey level resolution to sequence the TRB variable region. TRB sequencing targeted a depth of about 35,000-55,000 T-cell genomes per sample. Pooled TRB libraries were sequenced on an Illumina MiSeq with a v3 150-cycle kit. In the source study's methods: Repertoire analysis ran in R within a reproducible Nextflow workflow covering QC, data transformation and analysis. LymphoSeq2, an R package for AIRR-Seq data exploration, was used to implement custom analyses. A handful of samples that yielded fewer than 5000 total TRB sequences were excluded, so that 150 to 200 HIV repertoires were analyzed. Of the roughly 180 retained HIV repertoires, about 59 were collected before and more than 120 after ART initiation. Repertoires were downsampled to 5000 TRB nucleotide sequences, with summary statistics averaged over 100 downsampling iterations. TRB sequences were retained for analysis only if CDR3 regions of at least seven amino acids were present. Diversity was measured with a Shannon entropy-derived clonality score and the Gini coefficient. In repertoire networks, the top 5000 CDR3 amino acid sequences were linked whenever an edit distance of one separated two sequences. GLIPH2 predicted antigen specificity groups and MHC restriction for TRB CDR3 amino acid sequences. Known CMV, EBV, HIV or tissue antigen associations were flagged by matching CDR3 amino acid sequences against VDJdb and McPAS-TCR. Pre-ART, post-ART and control groups were compared with Wilcoxon signed-rank tests and Holm-Bonferroni correction. TCRdb stores this immuneACCESS table with in-frame sequences only. Part of the clones is absent; in the studies checked, under half of the shortfall reflects unresolved V genes, and no reason is known for the rest. V and J calls and clone size are as listed in that table; D and trimming were resolved from the DNA. For this sample the table gives over 25,000 clones, of which 94% were detected only once. Of the sample, about 2.6% falls within the top ten clones.

Participants were included only if at least one PBMC sample before ART initiation and at least two post-ART samples were available. All participants with HIV were treated in the United States of America. Before DNA extraction, cryopreserved samples of about 1-10 million PBMC were thawed and washed. At the time of the earliest PBMC sample for each participant with HIV, ages ranged from roughly 23 to 55 years. Per participant, PBMC samples came from 1-4 timepoints prior to ART initiation and 2-8 timepoints following ART initiation, for a median of 7 samples. Serial HIV viral load, CD4+ T-cell count, ART history and demographic data were obtained for every participant. Genomic DNA was extracted from unsorted PBMC with a Qiagen kit on a QIAcube, with processing performed in batches of 12 samples. CDR1 is given as MNHNY and CDR2 as SVGAGI, both from the germline V gene (reference sequence). The CDR3 numbers 13 residues from cysteine through phenylalanine. Just CDR3 DNA is preserved here, 39 bases in frame from base 1. The germline V and J ends show losses of 5 bases and 14 bases respectively, and no gene match explains 8 bases of the junction.

Details on this clone: Its antigen specificity is not known. Nothing much larger sits one base from this clone, and base qualities are not available.

The receptor chain draws on TRBV6-6 and TRBJ1-6, with 8 bases in between that match TRBD1. This TCR derives from a man aged 50-59 years with HIV. Source: unsorted PBMCs, taken 7.4 years after starting antiretroviral therapy. The CDR3 sequence is CASSNGQGSALHF. DNA sequence: TGTGCCAGCAGTAACGGACAGGGAAGTGCCCTCCACTTT.